Detailed here is one TCR beta chain. Its target is not known. This sample stems from a study of T cell responses to AZD1222 COVID-19 vaccine. Sequencing used immunoSEQ multiplex PCR; TCRdb keeps in-frame clones, though not all of them. The table shows roughly 110,000 clones, with 80% to 95% occurring only once. Trimming took 5 bases from V and 0 from J, leaving 11 bases between them. Germline V CDR1 and CDR2: SGHVS, FQNEAQ. The CDR3 runs to 15 residues. Whole-study findings and limits: Nearly half of spike-specific TCRs reportedly target unmutated variant regions.

Sequenced here: peripheral blood, sampled 28 days after the second AZD1222 dose. This sequence originates from an adult who received the AZD1222 COVID-19 vaccine. The V and J genes are TRBV7-8 and TRBJ2-1; the D is unclear. The CDR3 DNA reads as TGTGCCAGCAGCCAGACCTCCAGCTCCTACAATGAGCAGTTCTTC. Protein product: CASSQTSSSYNEQFF.